This TCR beta chain was retrieved from a study of cytotoxic CD8 clonotypes in ibrutinib-treated CLL. Study-level information: Response specimens were obtained following a median treatment duration of about 12 months, with a range of 6 to 36. Study findings and constraints: Starting clonality was above that of age-matched healthy donors and tracked circulating CD8+ T-cell counts. In sustained-remission versus progressing patients, sampling times differed.

Assay used: immunoSEQ multiplex PCR; TCRdb lists only in-frame clones, some missing. The data show hundreds of thousands of clones, over 65% seen once. The CDR3 covers 15 residues. Trimming removed 3 bases at V and 0 bases at J, with 12 bases between. Germline assignment: CDR1 SGDLS and CDR2 YYNGEE. About this clone itself: Its antigen is not identified.

The sequence came from a human donor with chronic lymphocytic leukemia. The sequencing here drew on PBMCs, taken after 12 months of ibrutinib treatment. The chain recombines TRBV9 with TRBJ1-1; D is unclear. CDR3 sequence (DNA): TGTGCCAGCAGCGGTGAAGACCCCATGAACACTGAAGCTTTCTTT. It yields the protein CASSGEDPMNTEAFF.